Reported below is one T cell receptor (beta chain). Its matching antigen is unknown. This record belongs to a study of graft-versus-host responses after intestinal transplantation. Study as a whole: The recipients all started with anti-thymocyte globulin induction and then took tacrolimus and steroids for roughly three years.

Study-level findings and limits: The recipient marrow held GvH clones, and some of them showed up first in ileum or blood.

With 2 bases removed from V and 2 bases from J, the gap between germline ends came to 10 bases. This CDR3 is built from 15 residues. Germline V CDR1 and CDR2: PRHDT, FYEKMQ (reference sequence). TCRdb keeps only in-frame clones here, not all; method: immunoSEQ multiplex PCR. Of more than 50,000 clones in the sample, about 93% are singletons; the top ten hold 2.5% to 3%. The TCR originated in a human patient who received an intestinal transplant, so some T cells may come from the graft donor. Specimen: PBMCs, collected around 120 days after intestinal transplantation. This sequence joins TRBV13 and TRBJ1-5; no firm D call. The CDR3 region is CASSLRQKGNQPQHF. The CDR3 nucleotides are TGTGCCAGCAGCTTACGGCAGAAGGGCAATCAGCCCCAGCATTTT. Together with reference TRBV13 and TRBJ1-5, the CDR3 gives the full variable domain: AAGVIQSPRHLIKEKRETATLKCYPIPRHDTVYWYQQGPGQDPQFLISFYEKMQSDKGSIPDRFSAQQFSDYHSELNMSSLELGDSALYFCASSLRQKGNQPQHFGDGTRLSIL.